This T cell receptor (beta chain) appears in the sequencing data of a study of T cell responses to AZD1222 COVID-19 vaccine. Study-level findings and limits: Without day 14 samples, only post-peak T cell repertoires were studied. Donors were largely white British and mainly female; clonal diversity was possibly underestimated. Nearly half of spike-specific TCRs reportedly target variant regions that are unmutated in the B.1.351 and B.1.1.7 variants. The number of AZD1222 recipients seropositive at baseline was only six.

The method was immunoSEQ multiplex PCR; TCRdb's version includes in-frame clones alone and lacks a portion of them. Counted here are roughly 140,000 clones, just over 90% occurring once; the ten biggest clones make up approximately 2%. With regard to this clone: Its antigen is unknown.

V shed 2 bases and J 4 bases; nucleotides not matched to a gene: 22. CDR1 GTSNPN and CDR2 SVGIG come from the germline V gene (reference sequence). The length of the CDR3 is 21 residues. The material sequenced was peripheral blood, taken 28 days after the second AZD1222 dose. The V and J genes are TRBV30 and TRBJ2-1; 11 bases align to TRBD2. This receptor was obtained from an adult who received the AZD1222 COVID-19 vaccine. The CDR3 is CAWSSQLTYTRTSGLYNEQFF. DNA of the CDR3: TGTGCCTGGAGTTCCCAACTCACATATACTCGGACTAGCGGGCTATACAATGAGCAGTTCTTC.